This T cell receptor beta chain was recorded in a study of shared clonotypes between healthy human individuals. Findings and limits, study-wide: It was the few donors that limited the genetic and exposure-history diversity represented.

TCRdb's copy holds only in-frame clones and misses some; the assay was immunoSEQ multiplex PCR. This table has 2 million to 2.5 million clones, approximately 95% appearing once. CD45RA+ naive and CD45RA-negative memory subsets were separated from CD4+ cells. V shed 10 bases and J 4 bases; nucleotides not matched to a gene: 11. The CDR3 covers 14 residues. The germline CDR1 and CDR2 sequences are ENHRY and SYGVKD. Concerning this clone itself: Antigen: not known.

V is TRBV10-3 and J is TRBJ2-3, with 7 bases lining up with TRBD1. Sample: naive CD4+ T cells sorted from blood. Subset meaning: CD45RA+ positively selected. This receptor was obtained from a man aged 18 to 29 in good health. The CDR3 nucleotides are TGTGCCACCCGGACAGGTCGGAGCCCAGATACGCAGTATTTT. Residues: CATRTGRSPDTQYF.